Presented here are 30 T cell receptor beta chains from one specimen sequenced in a study of cytomegalovirus exposure and HLA in healthy donors. PCR used 60 Vbeta primers and 13 Jbeta primers. Libraries were prepared by immunoSEQ multiplex PCR; TCRdb keeps only in-frame clonotypes and omits some of them. In the table there are 150,000 to 200,000 clones, around 75% of which are singletons. The sample taken for sequencing was PBMCs. These receptors were collected from a male donor in good health and CMV-seropositive.

The CDR3 loop reads CAISEGQPYGYTF. DNA of the CDR3: TGTGCCATCAGTGAGGGGCAGCCCTATGGCTACACCTTC. The chain couples TRBV10-3 to TRBJ1-2; D uncertain. The germline V and J ends were trimmed by 2 bases and 4 bases, with 8 bases remaining between them. The germline CDR1 and CDR2 sequences are ENHRY and SYGVKD. The CDR3 length is 13 residues.

This clone was picked up a small number of times. Other DNA sequences in the sample encode the same CDR3. This rearrangement joins TRBV9 to TRBJ1-5, with D perhaps matching TRBD1 (6 bases). The V gene's germline CDR1 is SGDLS and CDR2 YYNGEE. The CDR3 is 14 amino acids. V dropped 3 bases and J dropped 6 bases, with 13 bases sitting between them. The CDR3 DNA reads as TGTGCCAGCAGCGGATCCGGGGGGCTTCAGCCCCAGCATTTT. This encodes CASSGSGGLQPQHF.

This clone was counted a single time. V usage is TRBV10-3 and J usage is TRBJ2-1; TRBD2 agrees at 7 bases. Looked up from germline, CDR1 is ENHRY and CDR2 is SYGVKD. The CDR3 contains 14 residues. Trimming cost V 0 bases and J 4 bases; bases outside gene matches: 0. The CDR3 DNA sequence: TGTGCCATCAGTGAGTCGCGGGGGTACAATGAGCAGTTCTTC. Protein sequence: CAISESRGYNEQFF.

This chain uses TRBV5-5 with TRBJ1-2; D perhaps matches TRBD1 (5 bases). The CDR3 is made up of 15 amino acids. The germline V and J ends were trimmed by 4 bases and 5 bases, with 18 bases remaining between them. CDR1 and CDR2 (germline): SGHKS, YYEKEE (reference sequence). CDR3 DNA sequence: TGTGCCAGCAGCCTTACCGGGACGGGAGTTTATGGCTACACCTTC. It is translated as CASSLTGTGVYGYTF.

This clone is a singleton in its sample. The chain employs TRBV15 and TRBJ1-3; D may be TRBD1 (5 bases). This CDR3 contains 15 residues. The germline CDR1 and CDR2 sequences are LNHNV and YYDKDF (reference sequence). Trimming cost V 1 base and J 4 bases, with 11 bases left between them. The CDR3: CATSRGGDVGNTIYF. As DNA, the CDR3 is TGTGCCACCAGCAGAGGCGGGGACGTCGGAAACACCATATATTTT.

This chain uses TRBV5-1 with TRBJ2-5, with TRBD2 identical over 8 bases. J lost 5 bases, V lost 0 bases, and 12 bases had no gene match. This CDR3 is 17 amino acids long. Germline-derived CDR1 and CDR2 are SGHRS and YFSETQ. DNA of the CDR3: TGCGCCAGCAGCTTGGGGACTAGCTACCCCCCGAGGGAGACCCAGTACTTC. Its translation is CASSLGTSYPPRETQYF.

This chain links TRBV2 with TRBJ1-5; 7 bases line up with TRBD1. Germline V CDR1 and CDR2: SNHLY, FYNNEI. The V gene end was trimmed by 6 bases and the J gene end by 4 bases; junction bases not matched to a gene: 3. CDR3 length: 13 residues. Written as DNA, the CDR3 is TGTGCCAGCAGAGGGACAGTAAATCAGCCCCAGCATTTT. It codes for CASRGTVNQPQHF. Filled out from reference TRBV2 and TRBJ1-5, the complete variable domain reads EPEVTQTPSHQVTQMGQEVILRCVPISNHLYFYWYRQILGQKVEFLVSFYNNEISEKSEIFDDQFSVERPDGSNFTLKIRSTKLEDSAMYFCASRGTVNQPQHFGDGTRLSIL.

The rearrangement uses TRBV4-3 and TRBJ2-7, with D perhaps matching TRBD2 (5 bases). CDR3 size: 14 residues. CDR1 LGHNA and CDR2 YSLEER come from the germline V gene. Between the trimmed V and J ends, which lost 0 bases and 12 bases, there was a span of 18 bases. Here the CDR3 reads CASSQDWTRARAYF. The CDR3 region has the DNA TGCGCCAGCAGCCAAGATTGGACTCGCGCAAGGGCGTACTTC.

This clone showed up just once. The chain is built from TRBV4-3 and TRBJ2-2, with TRBD1 identical over 8 bases. J was trimmed by 3 bases and V by 4 bases; bases with no gene match: 10. The germline V gene encodes CDR1 LGHNA and CDR2 YSLEER. The CDR3 contains 17 residues. The CDR3 loop reads CASSPLGQGAHTGELFF. In nucleotides, the CDR3 is TGCGCCAGCAGCCCCCTGGGGCAGGGGGCGCACACCGGGGAGCTGTTTTTT.

This clone was seen only a few times. This chain joins TRBV10-3 and TRBJ1-5; D ambiguous. The V end was cut by 4 bases, the J end by 0 bases, with 4 bases between. The CDR3 extends over 13 amino acids. The germline gives CDR1 ENHRY, CDR2 SYGVKD. The DNA of the CDR3 is TGTGCCATCAGTGGCAGTAGCAATCAGCCCCAGCATTTT. Protein product: CAISGSSNQPQHF.

The rearrangement links TRBV6-5 to TRBJ2-5, with 9 bases identical to TRBD2. Gene TRBJ2-7 matches the end of the DNA better, so the J call may be wrong. The CDR3 length is 15 residues. Germline V CDR1 and CDR2: MNHEY, SVGAGI. In DNA form, the CDR3 reads TGTGCCAGCAGTTACCTTAGCGGGGGATCCTACGAGCAGTACTTC. This sequence encodes CASSYLSGGSYEQYF.

This clone was observed a handful of times. The chain uses TRBV6-5 and TRBJ2-7, with D possibly being TRBD2 (5 bases). V was trimmed by 11 bases and J by 2 bases, leaving 13 bases between them. In germline, CDR1 is MNHEY, CDR2 SVGAGI. CDR3 size: 12 residues. The CDR3 spells CAAGVGTYEQYF. CDR3 coding DNA: TGTGCCGCGGGCGTCGGTACCTACGAGCAGTACTTC.

The chain combines TRBV7-2 with TRBJ2-1; the match to TRBD2 covers 8 bases. Germline V gene lookup returns CDR1 SGHTA and CDR2 FQGNSA. Trimming cost V 7 bases and J 4 bases; bases outside gene matches: 9. The CDR3 runs 15 residues. The CDR3 region is CASIYSGMGYNEQFF. The CDR3, as DNA: TGTGCCAGCATCTATAGCGGGATGGGGTACAATGAGCAGTTCTTC.

The rearrangement joins TRBV28 to TRBJ1-1; 7 nucleotides agree with TRBD1. V was pared by 7 bases and J by 2 bases, with 4 bases of the junction left unmatched. The CDR3 totals 13 residues. Germline values: CDR1 MDHEN, CDR2 SYDVKM. The DNA of the CDR3 is TGTGCCAGCACCGGACAGGTAAACACTGAAGCTTTCTTT. This translates into CASTGQVNTEAFF. The entire variable domain, with the rest obtained from reference TRBV28 and TRBJ1-1, is as follows: DVKVTQSSRYLVKRTGEKVFLECVQDMDHENMFWYRQDPGLGLRLIYFSYDVKMKEKGDIPEGYSVSREKKERFSLILESASTNQTSMYLCASTGQVNTEAFFGQGTRLTVV.

The chain links TRBV7-9 to TRBJ1-5; D is unresolved. The CDR3 has 13 amino acids. Germline CDR1 and CDR2: SEHNR and FQNEAQ (reference sequence). V lost 5 bases and J 6 bases, leaving 11 bases between the germline ends. The CDR3 protein is CASSPLGGQPQHF. The CDR3 DNA reads as TGTGCCAGCAGCCCCTTGGGAGGTCAGCCCCAGCATTTT. The variable domain in full, with the rest retrieved from reference TRBV7-9 and TRBJ1-5, is DTGVSQNPRHKITKRGQNVTFRCDPISEHNRLYWYRQTLGQGPEFLTYFQNEAQLEKSRLLSDRFSAERPKGSFSTLEIQRTEQGDSAMYLCASSPLGGQPQHFGDGTRLSIL.

The J gene is TRBJ1-6, the V gene TRBV6-5; perhaps TRBD1 as D (5 bases). Germline loops: CDR1 MNHEY, CDR2 SVGAGI. The CDR3 covers 14 residues. V lost 5 bases, J lost 8 bases, and 13 bases lay in between. The CDR3 nucleotides are TGTGCCAGCAGTGGGACTCCGGGCCATTCACCCCTCCACTTT. As protein: CASSGTPGHSPLHF.

This clone has a handful of counts. This rearrangement joins TRBV19 to TRBJ2-3; D is perhaps TRBD2 (6 bases). CDR3 size: 17 residues. Germline CDR1 reads LNHDA; CDR2 reads SQIVND (reference sequence). The ends were cut back, 4 bases at V and 1 base at J, with 18 bases in the middle. CDR3 in DNA: TGTGCCAGTAGTAACCTCGGTTTGGGGGGAGGCACAGATACGCAGTATTTT. This gives the protein CASSNLGLGGGTDTQYF.

This sequence joins TRBV6-1 and TRBJ2-3, with 7 bases identical to TRBD1. This CDR3 spans 14 amino acids. CDR1 MNHNS and CDR2 SASEGT come from the germline V gene. The junction had 7 bases not matched to a gene; V was cut back by 10 bases and J by 0 bases. The CDR3 reads CATKGQPSTDTQYF. In DNA form, the CDR3 reads TGTGCCACTAAGGGACAGCCTAGCACAGATACGCAGTATTTT.

The DNA for the CDR3 is TGTGCCAGCAGCTTAACTGGGACAGTTCAAGAGACCCAGTACTTC. Amino acid sequence: CASSLTGTVQETQYF. The chain carries TRBV7-3 and TRBJ2-5; 7 bases map to TRBD1. V shed 0 bases and J 2 bases; nucleotides not matched to a gene: 3. The CDR3 sequence is 15 residues long. The germline gives CDR1 SGHTA, CDR2 FQGTGA.

The chain carries TRBV28 and TRBJ2-5, with 12 bases aligning to TRBD1. CDR1 is MDHEN, CDR2 SYDVKM, per germline. After removal of 8 bases from V and 11 bases from J, the junction contained 9 bases not matched to a gene. The CDR3 covers 13 residues. The CDR3 is CASGDRGPEGQYF. The CDR3 DNA is TGTGCCAGCGGGGACAGGGGGCCAGAGGGGCAGTACTTC. The full variable domain, rest sourced from reference TRBV28 and TRBJ2-5, is DVKVTQSSRYLVKRTGEKVFLECVQDMDHENMFWYRQDPGLGLRLIYFSYDVKMKEKGDIPEGYSVSREKKERFSLILESASTNQTSMYLCASGDRGPEGQYFGPGTRLLVL.

Only a few counts were recorded for this clone. The chain recombines TRBV4-3 with TRBJ1-4, with D possibly TRBD1 on 6 matching bases. Trimming removed 4 bases at V and 3 bases at J, with 24 bases between. This CDR3 has 19 residues. The germline V gene has CDR1 LGHNA and CDR2 YSLEER. This CDR3 is CASSPRPQGQVLSNEKLFF. Here the CDR3 DNA reads TGCGCCAGCAGCCCCCGTCCACAGGGTCAGGTGCTATCTAATGAAAAACTGTTTTTT.

On this clone itself: Its ends do not fully match the called genes, so a read error is possible. The chain combines TRBV7-3 with TRBJ2-7; a weak D match, TRBD2 (5 bases). Germline lookup yields CDR1 SGHTA and CDR2 FQGTGA. The CDR3 sequence is 15 residues long. As DNA, the CDR3 is TGTGCCGGCAGCCCATACCCCCTAGCCCAAAACGAGCAGTACTTC. Translating gives CAGSPYPLAQNEQYF.

This chain links TRBV7-2 with TRBJ2-5, with D uncertain. The J call is in doubt because the DNA end fits TRBJ2-7 better. CDR3 size: 14 residues. Germline V CDR1 and CDR2: SGHTA, FQGNSA. In DNA form, the CDR3 reads TGTGCCAGCAGCTTAGAGTCCTTTACCTACGAGCAGTACTTC. Protein product: CASSLESFTYEQYF.

As for this clone: Other DNA sequences in the sample encode the same CDR3. The genes are TRBV29-1 and TRBJ2-5, with D possibly TRBD2 on 6 matching bases. The CDR3 is 13 amino acids. Trimming stripped 4 bases from V and 1 base from J, with 10 bases between. CDR1 is SQVTM, CDR2 ANQGSEA, per germline. Here the CDR3 DNA reads TGCAGCGTTGGTCGGGACTCCCAAGAGACCCAGTACTTC. Amino acid sequence: CSVGRDSQETQYF.

Turning to this clone: A junction end diverges from the germline sequence, so it may reflect a read error. The chain uses TRBV28 and TRBJ2-7; TRBD2 aligns across 9 bases. The CDR3 has 17 residues. Germline V gene lookup returns CDR1 MDHEN and CDR2 SYDVKM. CDR3 in amino acids: CATSLVVAGGPPYEQYF. The CDR3 DNA sequence: TGTGCCACCAGTTTGGTCGTGGCGGGAGGGCCTCCCTACGAGCAGTACTTC.

J is TRBJ1-4 and V is TRBV18, with unresolved D. Germline V gene sequence: CDR1 KGHSH, CDR2 LQKENI. V shed 1 base and J shed 5 bases, with 5 bases lying between them. The CDR3 totals 13 residues. The CDR3 reads CASSPQSNEKLFF. The CDR3 nucleotides read TGTGCCAGCTCACCACAGAGCAATGAAAAACTGTTTTTT.

This clone was picked up one time. The chain has TRBV5-1 and TRBJ2-3, with 9 bases fitting TRBD1. The CDR3 is made up of 15 amino acids. CDR1 is SGHRS and CDR2 is YFSETQ in the germline V gene. With 2 bases clipped from V and 4 bases from J, the junction kept 5 bases outside the gene matches. The CDR3 protein is CASSFLRQGADTQYF. CDR3 sequence (DNA): TGCGCCAGCAGCTTCCTAAGACAGGGGGCAGATACGCAGTATTTT.

The rearrangement uses TRBV5-1 and TRBJ2-3, with D unresolved. Trimming stripped 2 bases from V and 4 bases from J, with 8 bases between. The germline gives CDR1 SGHRS, CDR2 YFSETQ. This CDR3 is 13 amino acids long. CDR3 sequence: CASSFGGADTQYF. CDR3 nucleotide sequence: TGCGCCAGCAGCTTTGGCGGAGCAGATACGCAGTATTTT.

The V gene is TRBV7-2, the J gene TRBJ1-2; unclear D gene. The V gene's germline CDR1 is SGHTA and CDR2 FQGNSA. The CDR3 is 12 amino acids. Trimming pared 1 base from V and 8 bases from J, leaving 8 bases between. The CDR3 sequence is CASSLVGRGYTF. The CDR3, as DNA: TGTGCCAGCAGCTTAGTGGGGAGGGGCTACACCTTC. Supplemented by reference TRBV7-2 and TRBJ1-2, the full variable domain reads GAGVSQSPSNKVTEKGKDVELRCDPISGHTALYWYRQSLGQGLEFLIYFQGNSAPDKSGLPSDRFSAERTGGSVSTLTIQRTQQEDSAVYLCASSLVGRGYTFGSGTRLTVV.

V gene TRBV7-2 combines with J gene TRBJ2-5; D is perhaps TRBD1 (5 bases). V lost 3 bases, J lost 2 bases, and 10 bases lay in between. Germline-derived CDR1 and CDR2 are SGHTA and FQGNSA. CDR3 length: 14 residues. The CDR3 loop is CASSFGHTQETQYF. The CDR3 nucleotides read TGTGCCAGCAGCTTCGGACATACACAAGAGACCCAGTACTTC.